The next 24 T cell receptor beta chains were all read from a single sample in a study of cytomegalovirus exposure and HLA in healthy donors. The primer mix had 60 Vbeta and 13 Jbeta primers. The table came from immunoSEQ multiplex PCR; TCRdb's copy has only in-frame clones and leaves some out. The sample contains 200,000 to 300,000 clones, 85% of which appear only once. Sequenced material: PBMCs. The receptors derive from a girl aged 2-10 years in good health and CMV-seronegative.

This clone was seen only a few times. CDR3 bases: TGTGCCTGGATTAAGGGGGAATCACCCCTCCACTTT. Translated: CAWIKGESPLHF. The chain combines TRBV30 with TRBJ1-6, with a possible D match to TRBD1 (6 bases). This CDR3 is 12 amino acids long. Looked up from germline, CDR1 is GTSNPN and CDR2 is SVGIG (reference sequence). Between the trimmed V and J ends, which lost 4 bases and 10 bases, there was a span of 11 bases.

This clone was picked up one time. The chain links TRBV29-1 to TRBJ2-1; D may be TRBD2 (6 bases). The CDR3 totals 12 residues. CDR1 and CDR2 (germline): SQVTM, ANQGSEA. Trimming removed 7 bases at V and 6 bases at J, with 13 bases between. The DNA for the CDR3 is TGCAGCGCCCTTTTAGCGGCCAATGAGCAGTTCTTC. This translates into CSALLAANEQFF.

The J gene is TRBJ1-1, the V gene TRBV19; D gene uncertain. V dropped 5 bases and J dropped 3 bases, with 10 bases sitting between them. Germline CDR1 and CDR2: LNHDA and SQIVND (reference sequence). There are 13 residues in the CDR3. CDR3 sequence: CASSPQVYTEAFF. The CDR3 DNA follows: TGTGCCAGTAGTCCCCAGGTCTACACTGAAGCTTTCTTT.

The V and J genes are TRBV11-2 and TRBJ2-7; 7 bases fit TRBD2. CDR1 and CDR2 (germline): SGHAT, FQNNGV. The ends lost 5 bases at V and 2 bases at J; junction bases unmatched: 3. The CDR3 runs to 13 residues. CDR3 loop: CASSLGGPYEQYF. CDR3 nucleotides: TGTGCCAGCAGCCTGGGAGGGCCCTACGAGCAGTACTTC.

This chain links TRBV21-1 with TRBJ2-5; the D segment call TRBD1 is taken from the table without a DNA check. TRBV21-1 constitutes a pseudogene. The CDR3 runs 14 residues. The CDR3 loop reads CASSKRTAQETQYF. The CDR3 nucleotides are TGTGCCAGCAGCAAAAGGACAGCACAAGAGACCCAGTACTTC.

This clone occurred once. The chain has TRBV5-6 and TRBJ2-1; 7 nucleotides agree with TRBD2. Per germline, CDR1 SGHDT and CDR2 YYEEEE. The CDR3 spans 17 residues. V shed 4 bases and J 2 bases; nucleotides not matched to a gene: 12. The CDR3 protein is CASSTPGLKSPYNEQFF. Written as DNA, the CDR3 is TGTGCCAGCAGCACACCGGGACTAAAGAGCCCCTACAATGAGCAGTTCTTC.

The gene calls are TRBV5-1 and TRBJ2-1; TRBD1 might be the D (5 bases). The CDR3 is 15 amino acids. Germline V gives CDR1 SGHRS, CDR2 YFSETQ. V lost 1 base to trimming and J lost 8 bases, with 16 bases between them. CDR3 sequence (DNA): TGCGCCAGCAGCTTGATGACAGCCTATCGGGATGAGCAGTTCTTC. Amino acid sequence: CASSLMTAYRDEQFF.

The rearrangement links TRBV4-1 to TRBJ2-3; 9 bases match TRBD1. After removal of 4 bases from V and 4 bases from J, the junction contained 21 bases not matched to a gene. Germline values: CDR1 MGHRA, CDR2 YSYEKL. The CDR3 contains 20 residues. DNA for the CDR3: TGCGCCAGCAGCCTTTGGGACAGGGAAGGCGCAAGATTCTTTTCAGATACGCAGTATTTT. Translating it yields CASSLWDREGARFFSDTQYF.

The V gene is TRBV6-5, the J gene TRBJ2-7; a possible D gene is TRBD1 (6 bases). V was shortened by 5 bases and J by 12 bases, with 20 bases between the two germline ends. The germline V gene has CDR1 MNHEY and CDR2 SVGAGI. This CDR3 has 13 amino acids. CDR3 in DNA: TGTGCCAGCAGTCTTAGACAGGTACGCAGTCTGTACTTC. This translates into CASSLRQVRSLYF.

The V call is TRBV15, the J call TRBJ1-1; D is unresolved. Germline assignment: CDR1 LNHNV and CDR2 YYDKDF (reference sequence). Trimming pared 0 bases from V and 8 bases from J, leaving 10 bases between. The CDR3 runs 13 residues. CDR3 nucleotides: TGTGCCACCAGCAGAGATCGAGAGGCAGAAGCTTTCTTT. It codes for CATSRDREAEAFF.

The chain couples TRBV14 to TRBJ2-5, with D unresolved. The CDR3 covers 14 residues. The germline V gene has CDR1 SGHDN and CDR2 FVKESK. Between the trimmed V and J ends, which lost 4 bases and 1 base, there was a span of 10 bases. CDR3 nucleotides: TGTGCCAGCAGCCCCCGCGCTGGCCAAGAGACCCAGTACTTC. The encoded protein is CASSPRAGQETQYF.

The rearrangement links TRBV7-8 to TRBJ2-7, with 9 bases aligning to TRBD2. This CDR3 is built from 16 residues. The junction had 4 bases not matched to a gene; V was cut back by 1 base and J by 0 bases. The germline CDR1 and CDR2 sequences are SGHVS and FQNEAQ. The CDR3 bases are TGTGCCAGCAGCTTAGTCGGTAGCGGGAGCTCCTACGAGCAGTACTTC. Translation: CASSLVGSGSSYEQYF.

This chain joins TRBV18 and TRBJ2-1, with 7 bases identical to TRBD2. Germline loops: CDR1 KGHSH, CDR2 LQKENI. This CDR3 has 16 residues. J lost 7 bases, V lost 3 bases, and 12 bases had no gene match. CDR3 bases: TGTGCCAGCTCACCCGGGCTAACGGGAGGAAAGAATGAGCAGTTCTTC. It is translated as CASSPGLTGGKNEQFF.

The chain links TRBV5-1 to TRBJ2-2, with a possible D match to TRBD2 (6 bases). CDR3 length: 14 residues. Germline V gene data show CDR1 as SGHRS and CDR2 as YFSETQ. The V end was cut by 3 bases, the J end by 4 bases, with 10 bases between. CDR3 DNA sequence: TGCGCCAGCAGCTCAGTAGCGGTCACCGGGGAGCTGTTTTTT. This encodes CASSSVAVTGELFF.

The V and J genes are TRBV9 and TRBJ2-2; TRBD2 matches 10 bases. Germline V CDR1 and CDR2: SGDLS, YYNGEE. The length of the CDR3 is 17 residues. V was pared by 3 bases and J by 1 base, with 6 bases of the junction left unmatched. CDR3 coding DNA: TGTGCCAGCAGCGCCCGGACTAGCGGACTGAACACCGGGGAGCTGTTTTTT. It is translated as CASSARTSGLNTGELFF.

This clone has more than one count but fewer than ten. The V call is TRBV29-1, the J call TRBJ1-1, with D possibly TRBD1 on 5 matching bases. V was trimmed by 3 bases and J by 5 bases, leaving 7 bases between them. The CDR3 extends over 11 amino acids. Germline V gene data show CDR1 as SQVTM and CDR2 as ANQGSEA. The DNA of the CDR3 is TGCAGCGTTGACAGGGCAACTGAAGCTTTCTTT. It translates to CSVDRATEAFF.

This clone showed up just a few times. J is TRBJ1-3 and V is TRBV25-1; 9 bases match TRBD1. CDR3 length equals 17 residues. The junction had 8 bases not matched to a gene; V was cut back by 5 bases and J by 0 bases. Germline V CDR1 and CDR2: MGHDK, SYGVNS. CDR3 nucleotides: TGTGCCAGCAGTCCCGGACAGGGGAGGCTCTCTGGAAACACCATATATTTT. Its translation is CASSPGQGRLSGNTIYF.

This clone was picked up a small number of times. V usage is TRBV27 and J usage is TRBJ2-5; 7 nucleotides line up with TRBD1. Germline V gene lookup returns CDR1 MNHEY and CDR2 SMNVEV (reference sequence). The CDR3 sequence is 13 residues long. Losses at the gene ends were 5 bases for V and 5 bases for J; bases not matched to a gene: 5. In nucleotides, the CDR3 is TGTGCCAGCAGTGCTAACAGGGGCGAGACCCAGTACTTC. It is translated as CASSANRGETQYF.

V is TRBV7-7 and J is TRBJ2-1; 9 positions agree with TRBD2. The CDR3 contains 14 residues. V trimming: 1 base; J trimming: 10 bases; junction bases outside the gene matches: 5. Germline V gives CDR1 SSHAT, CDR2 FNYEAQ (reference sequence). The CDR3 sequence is CASSLGREGAEQFF. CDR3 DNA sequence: TGTGCCAGCAGCTTAGGGCGGGAGGGGGCCGAGCAGTTCTTC.

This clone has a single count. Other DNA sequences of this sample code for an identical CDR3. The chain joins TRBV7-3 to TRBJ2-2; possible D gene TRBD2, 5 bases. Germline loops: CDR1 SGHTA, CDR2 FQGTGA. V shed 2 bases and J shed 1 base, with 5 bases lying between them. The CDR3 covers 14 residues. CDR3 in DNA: TGTGCCAGCAGCTTAGCGGGGAACACCGGGGAGCTGTTTTTT. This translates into CASSLAGNTGELFF. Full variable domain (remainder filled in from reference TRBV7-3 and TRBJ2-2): GAGVSQTPSNKVTEKGKYVELRCDPISGHTALYWYRQSLGQGPEFLIYFQGTGAADDSGLPNDRFFAVRPEGSVSTLKIQRTERGDSAVYLCASSLAGNTGELFFGEGSRLTVL.

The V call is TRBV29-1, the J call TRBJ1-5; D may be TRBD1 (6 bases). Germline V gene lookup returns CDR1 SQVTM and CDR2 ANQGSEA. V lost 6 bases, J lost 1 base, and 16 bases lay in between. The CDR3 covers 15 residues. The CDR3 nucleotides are TGCAGCGTATCCTCGGGGGGCACAAGCAATCAGCCCCAGCATTTT. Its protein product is CSVSSGGTSNQPQHF.

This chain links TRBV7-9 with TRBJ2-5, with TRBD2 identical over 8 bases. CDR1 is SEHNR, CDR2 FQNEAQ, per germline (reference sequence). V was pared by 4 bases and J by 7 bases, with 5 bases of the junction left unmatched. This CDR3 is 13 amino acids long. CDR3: CASSSRGGATQYF. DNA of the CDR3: TGTGCCAGCAGCTCACGGGGGGGAGCGACCCAGTACTTC. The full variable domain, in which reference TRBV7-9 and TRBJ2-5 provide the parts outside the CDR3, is DTGVSQNPRHKITKRGQNVTFRCDPISEHNRLYWYRQTLGQGPEFLTYFQNEAQLEKSRLLSDRFSAERPKGSFSTLEIQRTEQGDSAMYLCASSSRGGATQYFGPGTRLLVL.

DNA for the CDR3: TGTGCCATCAGTGACAGTTTCGCCGGAAACACCATATATTTT. This translates into CAISDSFAGNTIYF. The chain recombines TRBV10-3 with TRBJ1-3; D uncertain. The ends were cut back, 3 bases at V and 4 bases at J, with 10 bases in the middle. The germline V gene has CDR1 ENHRY and CDR2 SYGVKD. The CDR3 spans 14 residues.

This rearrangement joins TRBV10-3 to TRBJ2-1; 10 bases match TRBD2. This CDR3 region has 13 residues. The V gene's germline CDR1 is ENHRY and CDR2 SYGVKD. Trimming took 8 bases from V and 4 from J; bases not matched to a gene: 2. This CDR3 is CAIGTSVYNEQFF. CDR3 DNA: TGTGCCATCGGGACTAGCGTGTACAATGAGCAGTTCTTC.